These T cell receptor beta chains were read from a single sample in a study of T-cell memory formation after mild COVID-19. TCRdb recomputed calls from the 5' RACE reads with MiXCR, one row per CDR3 protein. The profile shows 170,000 or so distinct CDR3 sequences, around 21% of them singletons. Sequencing input: PBMCs or a T cell subset sorted from them (not recorded which). The receptors come from an adult woman who had mild COVID-19 (a few samples of this study predate the infection). Cell type and time point are not known. Each CDR3 is given with its conserved first and last residue. Fields, in order: clone size, V gene, D gene, J gene, CDR3 protein, CDR3 DNA. D genes are given only for firm matches. The size of a clone is reported for some rows only, either as once, few or many, or as a class for expanded clones.

clone_size: .; v_call: TRBV7-9; d_call: .; j_call: TRBJ2-7; cdr3_aa: CASTPASPPYEQYF; cdr3_nt: TGTGCCAGCACCCCGGCAAGTCCCCCCTACGAGCAGTACTTC
clone_size: .; v_call: TRBV10-3; d_call: .; j_call: TRBJ2-3; cdr3_aa: CAILLDTQYF; cdr3_nt: TGTGCCATCTTGTTGGATACGCAGTATTTT
clone_size: few; v_call: TRBV7-6; d_call: .; j_call: TRBJ1-1; cdr3_aa: CASSHGPGHGNTEAFF; cdr3_nt: TGTGCCAGCAGCCATGGGCCCGGACACGGGAACACTGAAGCTTTCTTT
clone_size: .; v_call: TRBV5-1; d_call: TRBD2; j_call: TRBJ2-1; cdr3_aa: CASSPGSGRDYNEQFF; cdr3_nt: TGCGCCAGCAGCCCAGGCAGCGGGAGGGATTACAATGAGCAGTTCTTC
clone_size: few; v_call: TRBV12-3/TRBV12-4; d_call: TRBD1; j_call: TRBJ2-2; cdr3_aa: CASSPTGGTGELFF; cdr3_nt: TGTGCCAGCAGCCCGACAGGGGGCACCGGGGAGCTGTTTTTT
clone_size: few; v_call: TRBV7-9; d_call: TRBD1; j_call: TRBJ2-2; cdr3_aa: CASSGMGQEANTGELFF; cdr3_nt: TGTGCCAGCAGCGGAATGGGACAGGAAGCGAACACCGGGGAGCTGTTTTTT
clone_size: .; v_call: TRBV24-1; d_call: TRBD2; j_call: TRBJ2-7; cdr3_aa: CATGSGTSIEQYF; cdr3_nt: TGTGCCACAGGTAGCGGGACGTCTATCGAGCAGTACTTC
clone_size: .; v_call: TRBV2; d_call: .; j_call: TRBJ2-3; cdr3_aa: CASSELTPGDTQYF; cdr3_nt: TGTGCCAGCAGTGAATTGACTCCAGGTGATACGCAGTATTTT
clone_size: few; v_call: TRBV6-5; d_call: TRBD1; j_call: TRBJ2-7; cdr3_aa: CASSYGTGEYEQYF; cdr3_nt: TGTGCCAGCAGTTACGGGACAGGGGAATACGAGCAGTACTTC
clone_size: .; v_call: TRBV27; d_call: .; j_call: TRBJ2-7; cdr3_aa: CASSLLFGDFEQYF; cdr3_nt: TGTGCCAGCAGTTTACTTTTTGGGGATTTCGAGCAGTACTTC
clone_size: .; v_call: TRBV6-2/TRBV6-3; d_call: .; j_call: TRBJ2-4; cdr3_aa: CASSYDGQSLRAAKNIQYF; cdr3_nt: TGTGCCAGCAGTTACGACGGACAGAGTTTACGCGCTGCCAAAAACATTCAGTACTTC
clone_size: .; v_call: TRBV7-2; d_call: .; j_call: TRBJ2-3; cdr3_aa: CASSTPRGPADYTRTDTQYF; cdr3_nt: TGTGCCAGCAGCACCCCCCGTGGGCCTGCGGACTACACTCGCACAGATACGCAGTATTTT
clone_size: few; v_call: TRBV4-1; d_call: .; j_call: TRBJ2-7; cdr3_aa: CASSQVLAGEYYEQYF; cdr3_nt: TGCGCCAGCAGCCAAGTCTTAGCAGGGGAATACTACGAGCAGTACTTC
clone_size: .; v_call: TRBV6-2/TRBV6-3; d_call: .; j_call: TRBJ2-3; cdr3_aa: CASSRPLTDTQYF; cdr3_nt: TGTGCCAGCAGCCGACCCCTCACAGATACGCAGTATTTT
clone_size: .; v_call: TRBV7-9; d_call: TRBD1; j_call: TRBJ1-2; cdr3_aa: CASSYTTGASEDGYTF; cdr3_nt: TGTGCCAGCAGCTACACGACAGGGGCGTCGGAGGATGGCTACACCTTC
clone_size: few; v_call: TRBV6-5; d_call: .; j_call: TRBJ2-2; cdr3_aa: CASSYSHTLTGELFF; cdr3_nt: TGTGCCAGCAGTTACTCGCACACTCTCACCGGGGAGCTGTTTTTT
clone_size: few; v_call: TRBV29-1; d_call: TRBD1; j_call: TRBJ2-7; cdr3_aa: CSVGAGGHEQYF; cdr3_nt: TGCAGCGTTGGGGCAGGGGGCCACGAGCAGTACTTC
clone_size: few; v_call: TRBV5-1; d_call: .; j_call: TRBJ2-7; cdr3_aa: CASSLSDGYEQYF; cdr3_nt: TGCGCCAGCAGCTTGTCGGACGGCTACGAGCAGTACTTC
clone_size: few; v_call: TRBV15; d_call: .; j_call: TRBJ2-7; cdr3_aa: CATSRVGQGDEQYF; cdr3_nt: TGTGCCACCAGCAGAGTAGGGCAGGGAGACGAGCAGTACTTC
clone_size: .; v_call: TRBV30; d_call: .; j_call: TRBJ2-7; cdr3_aa: CAWSWGGESYEQYF; cdr3_nt: TGTGCCTGGAGTTGGGGCGGGGAGTCCTACGAGCAGTACTTC
clone_size: .; v_call: TRBV7-2; d_call: TRBD1; j_call: TRBJ1-1; cdr3_aa: CASSSGGMDTEAFF; cdr3_nt: TGTGCCAGCAGCTCAGGGGGCATGGACACTGAAGCTTTCTTT
clone_size: .; v_call: TRBV6-6; d_call: .; j_call: TRBJ1-1; cdr3_aa: CASRPAEVNTEAFF; cdr3_nt: TGTGCCAGCCGCCCTGCGGAGGTGAACACTGAAGCTTTCTTT
clone_size: many; v_call: TRBV20-1; d_call: TRBD2; j_call: TRBJ2-1; cdr3_aa: CSASYGRLWHEQFF; cdr3_nt: TGCAGTGCTAGTTACGGGAGGCTTTGGCATGAGCAGTTCTTC
clone_size: few; v_call: TRBV7-2; d_call: .; j_call: TRBJ2-2; cdr3_aa: CASSPLGGPGTGELFF; cdr3_nt: TGTGCCAGCAGTCCTCTCGGGGGGCCGGGGACCGGGGAGCTGTTTTTT
clone_size: .; v_call: TRBV20-1; d_call: .; j_call: TRBJ2-1; cdr3_aa: CSARDQSRVSYNEQFF; cdr3_nt: TGCAGTGCTAGAGATCAAAGCAGGGTCTCCTACAATGAGCAGTTCTTC
clone_size: few; v_call: TRBV6-5; d_call: .; j_call: TRBJ2-7; cdr3_aa: CASSYSFQGAGEQYF; cdr3_nt: TGTGCCAGCAGTTACTCATTCCAGGGAGCGGGCGAGCAGTACTTC
clone_size: few; v_call: TRBV4-1; d_call: .; j_call: TRBJ2-7; cdr3_aa: CASSQAETPYEQYF; cdr3_nt: TGCGCCAGCAGCCAAGCTGAGACACCGTACGAGCAGTACTTC
clone_size: .; v_call: TRBV7-2; d_call: TRBD1; j_call: TRBJ2-1; cdr3_aa: CASSQYGQGGYNEQFF; cdr3_nt: TGTGCCAGCAGCCAATACGGACAGGGAGGCTACAATGAGCAGTTCTTC
clone_size: .; v_call: TRBV4-2; d_call: .; j_call: TRBJ2-7; cdr3_aa: CASSQDNVRVAYEQYF; cdr3_nt: TGTGCCAGCAGCCAAGATAATGTCAGAGTCGCTTACGAGCAGTACTTC
clone_size: .; v_call: TRBV9; d_call: .; j_call: TRBJ1-1; cdr3_aa: CASSVGGAWNTEAFF; cdr3_nt: TGTGCCAGCAGCGTAGGGGGGGCGTGGAACACTGAAGCTTTCTTT
clone_size: .; v_call: TRBV12-3/TRBV12-4; d_call: TRBD1; j_call: TRBJ2-1; cdr3_aa: CASRAGTDYNEQFF; cdr3_nt: TGTGCCAGCAGAGCCGGGACAGACTACAATGAGCAGTTCTTC
clone_size: .; v_call: TRBV10-3; d_call: .; j_call: TRBJ1-2; cdr3_aa: CAISDGGPRNYGYTF; cdr3_nt: TGTGCCATCAGTGATGGAGGTCCTCGCAACTATGGCTACACCTTC
clone_size: .; v_call: TRBV2; d_call: .; j_call: TRBJ2-2; cdr3_aa: CASTPGRTQMGNTGELFF; cdr3_nt: TGTGCCAGCACTCCGGGAAGAACTCAGATGGGGAACACCGGGGAGCTGTTTTTT
clone_size: .; v_call: TRBV4-3; d_call: TRBD2; j_call: TRBJ2-7; cdr3_aa: CASSPNENSGRIRQYF; cdr3_nt: TGCGCCAGCAGCCCGAACGAAAATAGCGGGAGAATTAGGCAGTACTTC
clone_size: few; v_call: TRBV5-1; d_call: TRBD1; j_call: TRBJ2-7; cdr3_aa: CASSGWDRVIDEQYF; cdr3_nt: TGCGCCAGCAGCGGCTGGGACAGGGTGATTGACGAGCAGTACTTC
clone_size: few; v_call: TRBV7-2; d_call: .; j_call: TRBJ1-5; cdr3_aa: CASSSALNQPQHF; cdr3_nt: TGTGCCAGCAGCTCGGCACTAAATCAGCCCCAGCATTTT
clone_size: .; v_call: TRBV9; d_call: .; j_call: TRBJ2-2; cdr3_aa: CASSPNGVSGALFF; cdr3_nt: TGTGCCAGCAGCCCCAATGGTGTGAGTGGGGCGCTGTTTTTT
clone_size: .; v_call: TRBV7-3; d_call: .; j_call: TRBJ2-2; cdr3_aa: CASSFSWSAGELFF; cdr3_nt: TGTGCCAGCAGCTTCTCATGGAGCGCCGGGGAGCTGTTTTTT
clone_size: .; v_call: TRBV5-6; d_call: TRBD2; j_call: TRBJ2-7; cdr3_aa: CASSFGSGLAGALDEQYF; cdr3_nt: TGTGCCAGCAGCTTTGGATCGGGACTAGCGGGAGCTTTGGACGAGCAGTACTTC
clone_size: .; v_call: TRBV4-3; d_call: .; j_call: TRBJ2-7; cdr3_aa: CASSQDGGVRRYEQYF; cdr3_nt: TGCGCCAGCAGCCAAGATGGGGGTGTACGCCGCTACGAGCAGTACTTC
clone_size: few; v_call: TRBV2; d_call: .; j_call: TRBJ2-1; cdr3_aa: CASSGNRYNEQFF; cdr3_nt: TGTGCCAGCAGCGGGAACAGATACAATGAGCAGTTCTTC